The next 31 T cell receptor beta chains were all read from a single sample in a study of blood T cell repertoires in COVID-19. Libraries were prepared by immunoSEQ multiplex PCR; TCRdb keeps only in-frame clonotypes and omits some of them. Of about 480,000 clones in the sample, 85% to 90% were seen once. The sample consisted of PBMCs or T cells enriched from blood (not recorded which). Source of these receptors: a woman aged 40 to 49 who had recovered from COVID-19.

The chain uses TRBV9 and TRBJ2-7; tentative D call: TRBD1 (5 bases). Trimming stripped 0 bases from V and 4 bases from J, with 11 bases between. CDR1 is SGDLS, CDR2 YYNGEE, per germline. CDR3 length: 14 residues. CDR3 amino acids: CASSVGTNLYEQYF. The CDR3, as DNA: TGTGCCAGCAGCGTAGGGACAAACCTTTACGAGCAGTACTTC.

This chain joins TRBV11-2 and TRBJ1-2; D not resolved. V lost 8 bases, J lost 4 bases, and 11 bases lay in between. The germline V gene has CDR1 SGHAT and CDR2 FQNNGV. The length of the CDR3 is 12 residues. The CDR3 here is CASGEGSYGYTF. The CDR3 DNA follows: TGTGCCAGCGGGGAGGGAAGCTATGGCTACACCTTC.

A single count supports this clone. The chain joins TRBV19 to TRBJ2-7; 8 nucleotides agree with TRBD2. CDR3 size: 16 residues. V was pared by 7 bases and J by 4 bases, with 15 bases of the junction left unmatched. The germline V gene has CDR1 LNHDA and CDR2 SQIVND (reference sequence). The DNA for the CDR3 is TGTGCCAGTACCCCGTCCCCACGGGAGGGCCGGTACGAGCAGTACTTC. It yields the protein CASTPSPREGRYEQYF. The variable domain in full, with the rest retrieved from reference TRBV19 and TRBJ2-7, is DGGITQSPKYLFRKEGQNVTLSCEQNLNHDAMYWYRQDPGQGLRLIYYSQIVNDFQKGDIAEGYSVSREKKESFPLTVTSAQKNPTAFYLCASTPSPREGRYEQYFGPGTRLTVT.

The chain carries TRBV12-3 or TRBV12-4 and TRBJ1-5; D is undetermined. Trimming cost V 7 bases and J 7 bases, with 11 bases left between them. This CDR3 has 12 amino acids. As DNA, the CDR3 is TGTGCCAGCACTACCCATCCCCAGCCCCAGCATTTT. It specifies CASTTHPQPQHF.

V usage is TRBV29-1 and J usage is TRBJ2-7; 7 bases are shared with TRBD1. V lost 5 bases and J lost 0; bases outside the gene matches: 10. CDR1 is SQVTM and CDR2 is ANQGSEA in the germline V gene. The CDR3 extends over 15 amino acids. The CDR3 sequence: CSVRIGQENSYEQYF. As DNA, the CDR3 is TGCAGCGTTAGAATAGGACAGGAGAACTCCTACGAGCAGTACTTC.

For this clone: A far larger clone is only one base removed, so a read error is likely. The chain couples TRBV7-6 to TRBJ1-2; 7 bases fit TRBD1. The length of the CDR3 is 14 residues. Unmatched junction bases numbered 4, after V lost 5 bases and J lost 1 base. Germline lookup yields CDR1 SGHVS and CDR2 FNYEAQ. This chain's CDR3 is CASSPGQLNYGYTF. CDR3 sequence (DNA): TGTGCCAGCAGCCCGGGACAGCTTAACTATGGCTACACCTTC.

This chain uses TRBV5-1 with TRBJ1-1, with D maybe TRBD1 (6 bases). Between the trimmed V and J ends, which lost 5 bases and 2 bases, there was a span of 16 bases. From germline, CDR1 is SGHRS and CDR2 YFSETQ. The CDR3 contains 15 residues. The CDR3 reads CASRQPEQGNTEAFF. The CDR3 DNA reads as TGCGCCAGCAGGCAACCGGAACAGGGCAACACTGAAGCTTTCTTT.

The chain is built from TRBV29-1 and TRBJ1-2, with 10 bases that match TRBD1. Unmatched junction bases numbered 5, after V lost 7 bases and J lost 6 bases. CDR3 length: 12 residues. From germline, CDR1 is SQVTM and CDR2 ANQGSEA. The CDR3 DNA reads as TGCAGCGGAGGAGGACAGGGGGATGGCTACACCTTC. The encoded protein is CSGGGQGDGYTF.

In DNA form, the CDR3 reads TGTGCCAGCAGCCCAGGAGGGCTAGCGGGAGGGGTCCCCTACAATGAGCAGTTCTTC. As protein: CASSPGGLAGGVPYNEQFF. The chain joins TRBV11-3 to TRBJ2-1; 12 bases fit TRBD2. The CDR3 contains 19 residues. Germline CDR1 is SGHNT and CDR2 is YENEEA. The V segment lost 5 bases and the J segment 2 bases; nucleotides outside the gene matches: 13.

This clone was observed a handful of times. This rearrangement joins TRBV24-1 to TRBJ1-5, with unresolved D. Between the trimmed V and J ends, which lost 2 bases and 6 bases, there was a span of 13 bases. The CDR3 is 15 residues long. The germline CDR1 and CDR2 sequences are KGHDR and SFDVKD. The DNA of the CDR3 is TGTGCCACCAGTGATTCTTCCTCCCCCCCTCAGCCCCAGCATTTT. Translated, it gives CATSDSSSPPQPQHF.

The chain's CDR3 is CASSKTARSGYTF. The DNA for the CDR3 is TGTGCCAGCAGTAAGACAGCGCGGAGTGGCTACACCTTC. This sequence joins TRBV12-3 or TRBV12-4 and TRBJ1-2, with D perhaps matching TRBD1 (5 bases). There are 13 residues in the CDR3. The V gene lost 5 bases and the J gene lost 7 bases, with 14 bases spanning the gap.

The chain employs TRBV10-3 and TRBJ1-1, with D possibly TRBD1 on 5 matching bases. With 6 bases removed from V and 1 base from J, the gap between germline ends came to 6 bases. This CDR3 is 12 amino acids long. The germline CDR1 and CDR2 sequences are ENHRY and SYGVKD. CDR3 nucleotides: TGTGCCATCAGAGGGGAGAACACTGAAGCTTTCTTT. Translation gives CAIRGENTEAFF.

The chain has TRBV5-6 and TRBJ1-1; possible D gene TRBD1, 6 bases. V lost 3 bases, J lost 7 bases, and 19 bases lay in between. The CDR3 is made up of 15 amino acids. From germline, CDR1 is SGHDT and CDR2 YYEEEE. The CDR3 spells CASSSLWGQGSEAFF. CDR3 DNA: TGTGCCAGCAGCTCCCTGTGGGGGCAGGGTAGTGAAGCTTTCTTT.

The CDR3 is CASSTAGTVYNEQFF. CDR3 in DNA: TGTGCCAGCAGCACCGCCGGGACAGTTTACAATGAGCAGTTCTTC. The chain links TRBV9 to TRBJ2-1; TRBD1 matches at 7 bases. The CDR3 totals 15 residues. CDR1 and CDR2 from the germline V gene are SGDLS and YYNGEE. Trimming cost V 4 bases and J 4 bases; bases outside gene matches: 8.

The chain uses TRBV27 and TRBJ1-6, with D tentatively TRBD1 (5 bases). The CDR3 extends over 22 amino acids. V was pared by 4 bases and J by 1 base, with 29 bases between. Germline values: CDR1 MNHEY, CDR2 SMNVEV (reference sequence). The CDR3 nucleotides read TGTGCCAGCAGTTCGCCGGGACGGCCATTAGGTGTTGGGGGGTCCTATAATTCACCCCTCCACTTT. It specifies CASSSPGRPLGVGGSYNSPLHF.

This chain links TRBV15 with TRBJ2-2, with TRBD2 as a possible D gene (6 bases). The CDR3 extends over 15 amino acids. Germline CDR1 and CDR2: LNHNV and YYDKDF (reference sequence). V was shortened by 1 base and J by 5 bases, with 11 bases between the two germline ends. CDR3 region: CATSRGGGFTGELFF. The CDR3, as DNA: TGTGCCACCAGCAGAGGTGGAGGGTTTACCGGGGAGCTGTTTTTT.

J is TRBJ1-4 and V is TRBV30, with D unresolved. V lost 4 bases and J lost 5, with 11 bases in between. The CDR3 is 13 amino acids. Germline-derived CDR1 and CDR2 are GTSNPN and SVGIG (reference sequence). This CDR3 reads CAWTSGFNEKLFF. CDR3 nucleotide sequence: TGTGCCTGGACTTCGGGGTTCAATGAAAAACTGTTTTTT.

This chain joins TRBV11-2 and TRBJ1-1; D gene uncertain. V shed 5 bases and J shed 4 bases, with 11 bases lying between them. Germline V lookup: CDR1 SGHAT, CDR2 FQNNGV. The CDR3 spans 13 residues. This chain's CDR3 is CASSLLEGTEAFF. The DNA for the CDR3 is TGTGCCAGCAGCCTCTTAGAGGGCACTGAAGCTTTCTTT.

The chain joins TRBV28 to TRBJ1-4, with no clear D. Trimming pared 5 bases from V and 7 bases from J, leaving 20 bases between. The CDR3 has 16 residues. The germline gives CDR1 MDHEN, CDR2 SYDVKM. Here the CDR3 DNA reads TGTGCCAGCAGTCCGGCGGGGATGTCTTTGGGTGAAAAACTGTTTTTT. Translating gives CASSPAGMSLGEKLFF.

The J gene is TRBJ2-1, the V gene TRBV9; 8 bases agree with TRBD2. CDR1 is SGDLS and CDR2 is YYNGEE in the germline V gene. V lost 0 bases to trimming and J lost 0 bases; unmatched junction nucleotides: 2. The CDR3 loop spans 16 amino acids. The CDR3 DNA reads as TGTGCCAGCAGCGTAGCGGGGGGGAACTCCTACAATGAGCAGTTCTTC. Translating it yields CASSVAGGNSYNEQFF.

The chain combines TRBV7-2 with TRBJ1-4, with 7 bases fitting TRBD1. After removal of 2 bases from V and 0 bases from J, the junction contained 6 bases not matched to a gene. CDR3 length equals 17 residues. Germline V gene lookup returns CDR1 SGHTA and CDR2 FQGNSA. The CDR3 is CASSLKGAPTTNEKLFF. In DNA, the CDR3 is TGTGCCAGCAGCTTAAAGGGGGCGCCGACAACTAATGAAAAACTGTTTTTT.

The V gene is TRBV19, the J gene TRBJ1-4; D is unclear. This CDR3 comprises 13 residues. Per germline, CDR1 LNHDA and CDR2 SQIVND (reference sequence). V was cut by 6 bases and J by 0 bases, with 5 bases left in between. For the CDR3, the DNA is TGTGCCAGTAGCACATCAACTAATGAAAAACTGTTTTTT. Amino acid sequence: CASSTSTNEKLFF.

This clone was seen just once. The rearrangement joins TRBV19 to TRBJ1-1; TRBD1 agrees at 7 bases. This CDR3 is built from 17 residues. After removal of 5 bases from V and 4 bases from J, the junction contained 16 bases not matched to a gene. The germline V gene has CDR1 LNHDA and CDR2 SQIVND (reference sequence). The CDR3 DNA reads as TGTGCCAGTAGTCCTCGACAGGGTATAGGGTTTGCCACTGAAGCTTTCTTT. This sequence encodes CASSPRQGIGFATEAFF.

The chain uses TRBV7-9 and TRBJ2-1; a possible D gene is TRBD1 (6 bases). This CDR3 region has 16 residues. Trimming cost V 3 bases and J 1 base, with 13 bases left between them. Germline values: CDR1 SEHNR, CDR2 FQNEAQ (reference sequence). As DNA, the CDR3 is TGTGCCAGCAGCTTGGGCCAGGGGATGTCCTACAATGAGCAGTTCTTC. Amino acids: CASSLGQGMSYNEQFF.

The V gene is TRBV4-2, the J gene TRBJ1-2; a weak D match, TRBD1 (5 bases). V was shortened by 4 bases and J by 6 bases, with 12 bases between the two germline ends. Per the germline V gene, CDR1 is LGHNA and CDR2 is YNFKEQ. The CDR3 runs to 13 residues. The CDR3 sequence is CASSPSGKDGYTF. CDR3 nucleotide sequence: TGTGCCAGCAGCCCTTCAGGGAAGGATGGCTACACCTTC.

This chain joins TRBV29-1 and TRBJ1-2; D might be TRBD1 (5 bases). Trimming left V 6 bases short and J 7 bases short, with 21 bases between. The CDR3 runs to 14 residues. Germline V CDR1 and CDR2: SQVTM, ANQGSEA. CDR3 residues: CSVPWDSRIRGYTF. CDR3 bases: TGCAGCGTCCCCTGGGACTCCCGAATCCGTGGCTACACCTTC.

The CDR3 nucleotides are TGTGCCAGTAGCCCCGGGACAGGGGCGAGATACGAGCAGTACTTC. Translating gives CASSPGTGARYEQYF. J is TRBJ2-7 and V is TRBV19, with 10 nucleotides matching TRBD1. The CDR3 has 15 residues. Losses at the gene ends were 6 bases for V and 4 bases for J; bases not matched to a gene: 9. Germline V CDR1 and CDR2: LNHDA, SQIVND (reference sequence).

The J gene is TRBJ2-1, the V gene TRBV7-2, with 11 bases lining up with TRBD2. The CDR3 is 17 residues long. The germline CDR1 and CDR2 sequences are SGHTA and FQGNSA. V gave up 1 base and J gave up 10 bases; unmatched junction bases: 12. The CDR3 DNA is TGTGCCAGCAGCTTAGAGGCCCCACTAGCGGGAGTCAACGAGCAGTTCTTC. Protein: CASSLEAPLAGVNEQFF.

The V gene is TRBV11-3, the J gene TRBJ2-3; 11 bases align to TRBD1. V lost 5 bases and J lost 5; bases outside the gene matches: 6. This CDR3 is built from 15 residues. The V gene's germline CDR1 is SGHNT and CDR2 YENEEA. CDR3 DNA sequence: TGTGCCAGCAGCCCCAGGACAGGGGGCAAAGATACGCAGTATTTT. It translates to CASSPRTGGKDTQYF. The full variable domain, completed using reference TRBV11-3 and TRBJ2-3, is EAGVVQSPRYKIIEKKQPVAFWCNPISGHNTLYWYLQNLGQGPELLIRYENEEAVDDSQLPKDRFSAERLKGVDSTLKIQPAELGDSAVYLCASSPRTGGKDTQYFGPGTRLTVL.

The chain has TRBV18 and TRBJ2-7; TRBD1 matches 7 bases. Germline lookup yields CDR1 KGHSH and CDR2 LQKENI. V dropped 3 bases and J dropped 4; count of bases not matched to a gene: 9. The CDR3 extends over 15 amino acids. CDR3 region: CASSPQGQQSYEQYF. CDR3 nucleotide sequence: TGTGCCAGCTCACCCCAGGGACAGCAGTCGTACGAGCAGTACTTC.

CDR3 in DNA: TGCGCCAGCAGTATTCAGGGGACGGTTGGCACCGGGGAGCTGTTTTTT. It specifies CASSIQGTVGTGELFF. This chain uses TRBV5-1 with TRBJ2-2; maybe TRBD1 (6 bases). The length of the CDR3 is 16 residues. V gave up 5 bases and J gave up 4 bases, with 18 bases separating them. CDR1 SGHRS and CDR2 YFSETQ come from the germline V gene.